This T cell receptor beta chain is drawn from a study of identical twins. Overall study findings and caveats: Abundant cord blood beta clonotypes carried fewer insertions; memory repertoires showed none.

Germline CDR1 MDHEN, CDR2 SYDVKM. With 5 bases clipped from V and 5 bases from J, the junction kept 8 bases outside the gene matches. This CDR3 has 15 residues. Notes on this clonotype: Its specificity is not known.

Template switching added a universal primer site; cDNA carried unique molecular identifiers. TCRdb analysed the 5' RACE reads with MiXCR anew, one entry per CDR3 protein. The sample lists about 220,000 distinct CDR3 sequences; roughly 7.5% were seen once. These data also formed part of another study, on yellow fever vaccine responses in identical twins.

The sequenced sample was memory (CD45RO+) T cells sorted from blood. The source is a woman aged 18-29 years in good health. The chain joins TRBV28 to TRBJ2-2; 7 bases align to TRBD2. CDR3 sequence: CASSPVGGWTGELFF. CDR3 coding DNA: TGTGCCAGCAGTCCTGTGGGGGGGTGGACCGGGGAGCTGTTTTTT.